This TCR beta chain was captured in a study of shared clonotypes between healthy human individuals. Assay used: immunoSEQ multiplex PCR; TCRdb lists only in-frame clones, some missing. Among under 1,100,000 clones, about four fifths were seen once, and the ten largest hold roughly 0.62%. The germline V and J ends were trimmed by 3 bases and 4 bases, with 15 bases remaining between them. The germline V gene encodes CDR1 ENHRY and CDR2 SYGVKD. CDR3 length: 15 amino acids. This sequence joins TRBV10-3 and TRBJ2-5; D is possibly TRBD1 (6 bases). The origin of this receptor is a man younger than 35 in good health. Some clones in this sample may be carry-over from other donors' samples. The material sequenced was memory CD4+ T cells from PBMCs. Indicated subset: CD45RA-negative fraction. CDR3 nucleotide sequence: TGTGCCATCAGTGACAGGGGCCGCACGGGAGAGACCCAGTACTTC. This translates into CAISDRGRTGETQYF.